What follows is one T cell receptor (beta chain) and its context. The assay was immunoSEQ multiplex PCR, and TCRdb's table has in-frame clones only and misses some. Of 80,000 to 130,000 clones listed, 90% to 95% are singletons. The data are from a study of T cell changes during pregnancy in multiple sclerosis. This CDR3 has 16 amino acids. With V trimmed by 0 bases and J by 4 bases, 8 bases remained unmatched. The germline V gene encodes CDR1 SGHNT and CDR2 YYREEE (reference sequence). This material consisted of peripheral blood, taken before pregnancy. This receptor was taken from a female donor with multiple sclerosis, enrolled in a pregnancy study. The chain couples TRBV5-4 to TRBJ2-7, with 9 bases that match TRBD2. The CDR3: CASSLDGSGSFYEQYF. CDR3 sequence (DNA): TGTGCCAGCAGCTTGGATGGTAGCGGGAGTTTTTACGAGCAGTACTTC.